The 27 T cell receptor beta chains below come from one sample, sequenced in a study of cytotoxic CD8 clonotypes in ibrutinib-treated CLL. Some clones are missing from TCRdb's copy, which holds only in-frame ones; the method was immunoSEQ multiplex PCR. The sample shows a few hundred thousand clones, more than 65% of them seen only once. Sequencing used PBMCs, obtained before ibrutinib treatment. The receptors here all came from a human donor with chronic lymphocytic leukemia.

The V call is TRBV11-2, the J call TRBJ2-5; 9 nucleotides line up with TRBD2. Germline V gives CDR1 SGHAT, CDR2 FQNNGV. The CDR3 length is 16 residues. V lost 7 bases and J lost 4; bases outside the gene matches: 13. The DNA for the CDR3 is TGTGCCAGCAACTGGTTAGCGGGAGTCTTACCAGAGACCCAGTACTTC. It yields the protein CASNWLAGVLPETQYF.

This clone came up a few times. V gene TRBV4-1 combines with J gene TRBJ1-5; a possible D gene is TRBD1 (5 bases). V lost 3 bases and J lost 0, with 18 bases in between. The CDR3 loop spans 18 amino acids. Germline CDR1 reads MGHRA; CDR2 reads YSYEKL. The CDR3 loop is CASSQDIQSVYSNQPQHF. DNA of the CDR3: TGCGCCAGCAGCCAGGACATCCAGAGTGTCTATAGCAATCAGCCCCAGCATTTT.

V is TRBV7-3 and J is TRBJ2-5; D is uncertain. Deletions cut 4 bases from V and 7 bases from J, with 13 bases between. Germline loops: CDR1 SGHTA, CDR2 FQGTGA. The CDR3 sequence is 13 residues long. The CDR3 DNA reads as TGTGCCAGCAGCTCCCCCGATGGCGTGACCCAGTACTTC. This sequence encodes CASSSPDGVTQYF.

This clone was seen only a few times. CDR3 nucleotide sequence: TGTGCCAGCAGCTGGTTCTCCTACGAGCAGTACTTC. Translated, it gives CASSWFSYEQYF. The chain carries TRBV5-4 and TRBJ2-7; unclear D gene. V was clipped by 3 bases and J by 0 bases, with 4 bases between them. Germline V lookup: CDR1 SGHNT, CDR2 YYREEE (reference sequence). The CDR3 has 12 amino acids.

CDR3 sequence: CASSLANDYGYTF. In DNA form, the CDR3 reads TGTGCCAGCAGCTTAGCGAACGACTATGGCTACACCTTC. The chain uses TRBV7-2 and TRBJ1-2; D remains unclear. Germline CDR1 and CDR2: SGHTA and FQGNSA. This CDR3 contains 13 residues. V lost 0 bases and J 3 bases, leaving 5 bases between the germline ends.

This clone has only a few counts. The chain carries TRBV10-3 and TRBJ1-2; D possibly corresponds to TRBD1 (5 bases). The CDR3 length is 14 residues. Germline-derived CDR1 and CDR2 are ENHRY and SYGVKD. Trimming stripped 2 bases from V and 8 bases from J, with 15 bases between. Here the CDR3 DNA reads TGTGCCATCAGTGAGCAGGGAGGGTCGGGAGGCTACACCTTC. Amino acids: CAISEQGGSGGYTF.

The chain is built from TRBV28 and TRBJ1-2, with a weak D call TRBD1 (5 bases). V was clipped by 4 bases and J by 7 bases, with 10 bases between them. CDR3 length: 12 residues. The germline V gene encodes CDR1 MDHEN and CDR2 SYDVKM. DNA of the CDR3: TGTGCCAGCAGTTGGGAGGGGAGTGGCTACACCTTC. Its protein product is CASSWEGSGYTF.

The rearrangement joins TRBV7-6 to TRBJ2-5, with D possibly TRBD1 on 7 matching bases. Germline-derived CDR1 and CDR2 are SGHVS and FNYEAQ. There are 16 residues in the CDR3. V was shortened by 3 bases and J by 5 bases, with 19 bases between the two germline ends. The CDR3: CASSFSFTGAGETQYF. DNA for the CDR3: TGTGCCAGCAGCTTCTCCTTTACAGGGGCGGGGGAGACCCAGTACTTC.

The J gene is TRBJ1-2, the V gene TRBV7-2; D is ambiguous. The V end lost 0 bases, the J end lost 3 bases, and 5 bases lay between the germline ends. Per germline, CDR1 SGHTA and CDR2 FQGNSA. The CDR3 is 13 amino acids. The CDR3 loop is CASSLAGYYGYTF. DNA for the CDR3: TGTGCCAGCAGCTTAGCAGGGTACTATGGCTACACCTTC. Full variable domain (remainder filled in from reference TRBV7-2 and TRBJ1-2): GAGVSQSPSNKVTEKGKDVELRCDPISGHTALYWYRQSLGQGLEFLIYFQGNSAPDKSGLPSDRFSAERTGGSVSTLTIQRTQQEDSAVYLCASSLAGYYGYTFGSGTRLTVV.

The chain couples TRBV18 to TRBJ2-3; tentatively, D is TRBD2 (6 bases). The CDR3 runs to 17 residues. The V gene lost 2 bases and the J gene lost 4 bases, with 19 bases spanning the gap. CDR1 and CDR2 (germline): KGHSH, LQKENI. The CDR3 nucleotides are TGTGCCAGCTCACCAGTCGAAGTCCTGCGGGAATCAGATACGCAGTATTTT. This sequence encodes CASSPVEVLRESDTQYF. Full variable domain (remainder filled in from reference TRBV18 and TRBJ2-3): NAGVMQNPRHLVRRRGQEARLRCSPMKGHSHVYWYRQLPEEGLKFMVYLQKENIIDESGMPKERFSAEFPKEGPSILRIQQVVRGDSAAYFCASSPVEVLRESDTQYFGPGTRLTVL.

The CDR3 DNA is TGTGCCAGCAGCGTAGATTCGGGAACTAGCACAGATACGCAGTATTTT. Protein sequence: CASSVDSGTSTDTQYF. V is TRBV9 and J is TRBJ2-3; TRBD2 is a possible D gene (5 bases). The V end was cut by 0 bases, the J end by 0 bases, with 11 bases between. The germline V gene has CDR1 SGDLS and CDR2 YYNGEE. This CDR3 comprises 16 residues.

The V and J genes are TRBV5-1 and TRBJ2-5; TRBD2 aligns across 7 bases. CDR3 length: 19 residues. Germline loops: CDR1 SGHRS, CDR2 YFSETQ. After removal of 4 bases from V and 0 bases from J, the junction contained 18 bases not matched to a gene. In DNA, the CDR3 is TGCGCCAGCAGCCTGGAGCGGACTAGTGGCCCAGGGTACCAAGAGACCCAGTACTTC. Its translation is CASSLERTSGPGYQETQYF.

The chain joins TRBV27 to TRBJ2-1; 14 bases align to TRBD2. The junction had 11 bases not matched to a gene; V was cut back by 5 bases and J by 8 bases. The germline gives CDR1 MNHEY, CDR2 SMNVEV (reference sequence). CDR3 length: 17 residues. CDR3 region: CASSTPPGTSGSYEQFF. CDR3 coding DNA: TGTGCCAGCAGTACTCCCCCCGGGACTAGCGGGAGTTATGAGCAGTTCTTC.

CDR3 protein: CASSNEGGVSKNIQYF. For the CDR3, the DNA is TGTGCCAGCAGTAATGAGGGGGGTGTATCCAAAAACATTCAGTACTTC. V gene TRBV2 combines with J gene TRBJ2-4; the D call may be TRBD1 or TRBD2 (6 bases each). V was trimmed by 5 bases and J by 2 bases, leaving 16 bases between them. CDR1 is SNHLY, CDR2 FYNNEI, per germline. The CDR3 covers 16 residues.

This sequence joins TRBV4-3 and TRBJ2-5; TRBD2 matches at 8 bases. The CDR3 runs 19 residues. Germline CDR1 is LGHNA and CDR2 is YSLEER. Trimming removed 2 bases from V and 5 bases from J; junction bases left unmatched: 19. This CDR3 reads CASSQFRGTSGSRYETQYF. Here the CDR3 DNA reads TGCGCCAGCAGCCAATTCCGAGGCACGAGCGGGAGTAGATATGAGACCCAGTACTTC.

This clone appeared a single time. V gene TRBV10-3 combines with J gene TRBJ1-3; 9 positions match TRBD1. V dropped 4 bases and J dropped 1; count of bases not matched to a gene: 8. The CDR3 is 17 residues long. The V gene's germline CDR1 is ENHRY and CDR2 SYGVKD. The CDR3, as DNA: TGTGCCATCAGTGCCGCCGAGGACAGGGGTTCTGGAAACACCATATATTTT. Amino acid sequence: CAISAAEDRGSGNTIYF.

The gene calls are TRBV30 and TRBJ1-1; possible D gene TRBD1, 6 bases. The CDR3 covers 13 residues. The ends were cut back, 4 bases at V and 3 bases at J, with 12 bases in the middle. The V gene's germline CDR1 is GTSNPN and CDR2 SVGIG (reference sequence). As DNA, the CDR3 is TGTGCCTGGACGAACAGGGCGGACACTGAAGCTTTCTTT. Protein: CAWTNRADTEAFF.

J is TRBJ2-2 and V is TRBV18; D gene unclear. Germline lookup yields CDR1 KGHSH and CDR2 LQKENI. The CDR3 length is 14 residues. V dropped 5 bases and J dropped 0 bases, with 7 bases sitting between them. The CDR3 spells CASSRYTNTGELFF. The CDR3 DNA reads TGTGCCAGCTCAAGGTACACGAACACCGGGGAGCTGTTTTTT.

The chain is built from TRBV5-5 and TRBJ1-5, with 8 bases matching TRBD1. J gave up 6 bases and V 5 bases, and 10 bases lay outside the gene matches. The CDR3 totals 15 residues. CDR1 is SGHKS, CDR2 YYEKEE, per germline (reference sequence). The CDR3 coding sequence is TGTGCCAGCAGTCCGACCGGGACAGGTCTTCAGCCCCAGCATTTT. It specifies CASSPTGTGLQPQHF.

The V call is TRBV6-5, the J call TRBJ2-5; D is possibly TRBD2 (6 bases). The CDR3 has 14 amino acids. Germline V gene sequence: CDR1 MNHEY, CDR2 SVGAGI. Trimming removed 7 bases from V and 1 base from J, with 13 bases in between. The DNA of the CDR3 is TGTGCCAGCAACGGTTTGGGAGGCCAAGAGACCCAGTACTTC. This gives the protein CASNGLGGQETQYF.

This clone was seen a handful of times. CDR3 loop: CASSIGSSYEQYF. DNA of the CDR3: TGTGCCAGTAGTATCGGGAGCTCCTACGAGCAGTACTTC. The J gene is TRBJ2-7, the V gene TRBV19; the D gene is possibly TRBD2 (6 bases). The germline V and J ends were trimmed by 3 bases and 0 bases, with 6 bases remaining between them. Germline-derived CDR1 and CDR2 are LNHDA and SQIVND (reference sequence). The CDR3 loop spans 13 amino acids.

The chain is built from TRBV28 and TRBJ2-2; unclear D gene. The CDR3 is 15 amino acids. Per the germline V gene, CDR1 is MDHEN and CDR2 is SYDVKM. Trimming removed 7 bases at V and 1 base at J, with 13 bases between. The CDR3 loop reads CASNPPGQNTGELFF. In DNA form, the CDR3 reads TGTGCCAGCAACCCCCCCGGGCAGAACACCGGGGAGCTGTTTTTT.

The chain is built from TRBV11-2 and TRBJ1-5, with 8 positions matching TRBD1. V trimming: 3 bases; J trimming: 3 bases; junction bases outside the gene matches: 10. CDR1 is SGHAT, CDR2 FQNNGV, per germline. The CDR3 length is 17 residues. As DNA, the CDR3 is TGTGCCAGCAGCTTGGGACAGGCGATGCACCTCAATCAGCCCCAGCATTTT. Translating it yields CASSLGQAMHLNQPQHF. The whole variable domain, remainder taken from reference TRBV11-2 and TRBJ1-5, is EAGVAQSPRYKIIEKRQSVAFWCNPISGHATLYWYQQILGQGPKLLIQFQNNGVVDDSQLPKDRFSAERLKGVDSTLKIQPAKLEDSAVYLCASSLGQAMHLNQPQHFGDGTRLSIL.

The chain recombines TRBV5-8 with TRBJ2-1; D is uncertain. V gave up 7 bases and J gave up 1 base, with 12 bases separating them. The germline V gene has CDR1 SGHTS and CDR2 YDEGEE. The CDR3 contains 14 residues. CDR3 sequence reads: CASGPRSSYNEQFF. DNA for the CDR3: TGTGCCAGCGGACCTCGATCTTCCTACAATGAGCAGTTCTTC.

V gene TRBV5-6 combines with J gene TRBJ1-1; 7 positions match TRBD1. The germline V gene has CDR1 SGHDT and CDR2 YYEEEE. V shed 1 base and J 5 bases; nucleotides not matched to a gene: 8. The CDR3 totals 15 residues. The CDR3: CASSLIRTGQTEAFF. The CDR3 DNA reads TGTGCCAGCAGCTTGATACGGACAGGTCAAACTGAAGCTTTCTTT.

The chain is built from TRBV11-3 and TRBJ2-7; D is tentatively TRBD1 or TRBD2 (5 bases each). From germline, CDR1 is SGHNT and CDR2 YENEEA. The CDR3 consists of 13 residues. Trimming cost V 3 bases and J 6 bases, with 12 bases left between them. CDR3 residues: CASSLTGPGEQYF. The DNA of the CDR3 is TGTGCCAGCAGCTTGACGGGACCGGGCGAGCAGTACTTC. The variable domain in full, with the rest retrieved from reference TRBV11-3 and TRBJ2-7, is EAGVVQSPRYKIIEKKQPVAFWCNPISGHNTLYWYLQNLGQGPELLIRYENEEAVDDSQLPKDRFSAERLKGVDSTLKIQPAELGDSAVYLCASSLTGPGEQYFGPGTRLTVT.

V is TRBV4-3 and J is TRBJ2-1; possible D gene TRBD2, 6 bases. CDR3 length equals 16 residues. Germline V gene data show CDR1 as LGHNA and CDR2 as YSLEER. With 0 bases removed from V and 4 bases from J, the gap between germline ends came to 13 bases. The CDR3 reads CASSQELGLLYNEQFF. In DNA, the CDR3 is TGCGCCAGCAGCCAAGAATTAGGACTACTTTACAATGAGCAGTTCTTC.